Following are 19 T cell receptor beta chains from one sample sequenced in a study of T cell responses to AZD1222 COVID-19 vaccine. The repertoire was sequenced with immunoSEQ multiplex PCR; TCRdb's copy has only in-frame clones and lacks some. The profile shows 100,000 to 150,000 clones, approximately 88% of them singletons. The sequences come from peripheral blood, collected on day 0 of AZD1222 vaccination. The origin of the receptors is an adult in good health.

The CDR3: CASSVYTGTGEETQYF. The DNA of the CDR3 is TGTGCCAGCAGCGTGTACACCGGGACAGGGGAAGAGACCCAGTACTTC. J is TRBJ2-5 and V is TRBV9, with 10 nucleotides matching TRBD1. The CDR3 has 16 amino acids. After removal of 2 bases from V and 3 bases from J, the junction contained 7 bases not matched to a gene. Per the germline V gene, CDR1 is SGDLS and CDR2 is YYNGEE.

This clone came up once. This chain connects TRBV20-1 to TRBJ2-7, with 10 positions matching TRBD2. Germline V gene data show CDR1 as DFQATT and CDR2 as SNEGSKA (reference sequence). J was trimmed by 1 base and V by 3 bases; bases with no gene match: 6. This CDR3 has 15 residues. CDR3 loop: CSASEASGGSYEQYF. DNA for the CDR3: TGCAGTGCTAGTGAGGCTAGCGGGGGATCCTACGAGCAGTACTTC.

This chain uses TRBV19 with TRBJ1-5; D gene uncertain. CDR1 and CDR2 from the germline V gene are LNHDA and SQIVND (reference sequence). The CDR3 extends over 13 amino acids. Trimming removed 3 bases from V and 7 bases from J, with 10 bases in between. The CDR3 nucleotides read TGTGCCAGTAGTATGGAGGGAAGCCAGCCCCAGCATTTT. Translating gives CASSMEGSQPQHF.

A few counts support this clone. The chain combines TRBV2 with TRBJ1-2; D call uncertain. Trimming took off 7 bases at V and 2 bases at J, with 8 bases between the two ends. In germline, CDR1 is SNHLY, CDR2 FYNNEI. This CDR3 has 12 amino acids. This chain's CDR3 is CASIDNNYGYTF. DNA of the CDR3: TGTGCCAGCATAGACAACAACTATGGCTACACCTTC.

The chain carries TRBV2 and TRBJ2-2, with 10 bases lining up with TRBD2. Germline V gene data show CDR1 as SNHLY and CDR2 as FYNNEI. The CDR3 sequence is 15 residues long. Trimming at V came to 6 bases and at J to 5 bases, leaving 6 bases not matched to a gene. In DNA form, the CDR3 reads TGTGCCAGCAGGGGGACTAGCGCGAGGACCGGGGAGCTGTTTTTT. Its translation: CASRGTSARTGELFF.

This rearrangement joins TRBV4-2 to TRBJ2-1, with TRBD2 as a possible D gene (7 bases). The CDR3 has 16 residues. Trimming removed 0 bases from V and 2 bases from J, with 11 bases in between. CDR1 is LGHNA and CDR2 is YNFKEQ in the germline V gene. The DNA for the CDR3 is TGTGCCAGCAGCCAAGATCAAGGGGGGGCCTACAATGAGCAGTTCTTC. This codes for CASSQDQGGAYNEQFF.

The gene calls are TRBV27 and TRBJ1-2; 9 nucleotides match TRBD1. This CDR3 has 14 residues. J lost 8 bases, V lost 9 bases, and 13 bases had no gene match. Looked up from germline, CDR1 is MNHEY and CDR2 is SMNVEV (reference sequence). The CDR3 DNA reads as TGTGCCAGTAAAACAGGGGGCGCGTCCGGCGGCTACACCTTC. Amino acid sequence: CASKTGGASGGYTF.

The V call is TRBV9, the J call TRBJ2-1; D may be TRBD1 (5 bases). The CDR3 length is 20 residues. Germline CDR1 and CDR2: SGDLS and YYNGEE. Trimming shortened V by 3 bases and J by 1 base, and 26 bases separated the two germline ends. The CDR3 here is CASSAPKKWSGKGSYNEQFF. The CDR3 coding sequence is TGTGCCAGCAGCGCCCCTAAAAAGTGGTCAGGGAAAGGGTCCTACAATGAGCAGTTCTTC.

This clone was found a few times. This rearrangement joins TRBV11-2 to TRBJ2-3; no clear D. Deletions cut 5 bases from V and 4 bases from J, with 16 bases between. This CDR3 is 15 amino acids long. Germline values: CDR1 SGHAT, CDR2 FQNNGV. The CDR3 DNA reads TGTGCCAGCAGCACACGGGCAGGCGGCTCAGATACGCAGTATTTT. Protein sequence: CASSTRAGGSDTQYF. Based on the CDR3 plus reference TRBV11-2 and TRBJ2-3, the full variable domain is EAGVAQSPRYKIIEKRQSVAFWCNPISGHATLYWYQQILGQGPKLLIQFQNNGVVDDSQLPKDRFSAERLKGVDSTLKIQPAKLEDSAVYLCASSTRAGGSDTQYFGPGTRLTVL.

CDR3 nucleotide sequence: TGTGCCAGCAGCCCCGACCTACACAGTCCAGATACGCAGTATTTT. This gives the protein CASSPDLHSPDTQYF. The chain joins TRBV28 to TRBJ2-3; D call uncertain. Looked up from germline, CDR1 is MDHEN and CDR2 is SYDVKM. This CDR3 contains 15 residues. Trimming took 6 bases from V and 4 from J, leaving 17 bases between them.

The rearrangement links TRBV5-1 to TRBJ1-4, with 9 bases matching TRBD1. The CDR3 covers 16 residues. V shed 0 bases and J 4 bases; nucleotides not matched to a gene: 4. Germline V gives CDR1 SGHRS, CDR2 YFSETQ. CDR3 sequence: CASSLETGGRNEKLFF. The CDR3 DNA reads as TGCGCCAGCAGCTTGGAGACAGGGGGGCGTAATGAAAAACTGTTTTTT.

DNA for the CDR3: TGTGCCAGCAGTTTAGGCAGGGAGGGCTACACCTTC. This encodes CASSLGREGYTF. The genes are TRBV6-5 and TRBJ1-2; D may be TRBD1 (5 bases). Germline V lookup: CDR1 MNHEY, CDR2 SVGAGI. Trimming pared 4 bases from V and 8 bases from J, leaving 11 bases between. This CDR3 has 12 amino acids.

This clone is a singleton in its sample. The CDR3 coding sequence is TGTGCCAGCAGCTTAGTGGGACTAGAGTCGAGTGAGCAGTTCTTC. Translated, it gives CASSLVGLESSEQFF. The chain is built from TRBV7-2 and TRBJ2-1; 8 positions match TRBD2. Germline loops: CDR1 SGHTA, CDR2 FQGNSA. Trimming removed 1 base from V and 9 bases from J; junction bases left unmatched: 8. The CDR3 has 15 amino acids.

The chain links TRBV6-2 or TRBV6-3 to TRBJ2-1; 9 bases align to TRBD2. This CDR3 contains 16 residues. Germline assignment: CDR1 MNHEY and CDR2 SVGEGT. J gave up 4 bases and V 4 bases, and 8 bases lay outside the gene matches. CDR3 protein: CASSSPGLARYNEQFF. Here the CDR3 DNA reads TGTGCCAGCAGTTCCCCTGGACTAGCGCGATACAATGAGCAGTTCTTC.

The chain links TRBV7-2 to TRBJ1-4; no reliable D call. V lost 1 base to trimming and J lost 4 bases, with 10 bases between them. This CDR3 spans 15 amino acids. CDR1 SGHTA and CDR2 FQGNSA come from the germline V gene. CDR3 amino acids: CASSLGGSNNEKLFF. The CDR3 DNA is TGTGCCAGCAGCTTAGGTGGCAGCAATAATGAAAAACTGTTTTTT.

The chain combines TRBV28 with TRBJ1-6; D remains unclear. V gave up 6 bases and J gave up 7 bases, with 10 bases separating them. Germline CDR1 MDHEN, CDR2 SYDVKM. This CDR3 has 13 residues. The CDR3 protein is CASRSRWNSPLHF. DNA of the CDR3: TGTGCCAGCAGAAGCCGTTGGAATTCACCCCTCCACTTT.

The chain recombines TRBV6-6 with TRBJ2-3; a possible D gene is TRBD1 (5 bases). The CDR3 is 17 residues long. Trimming shortened V by 5 bases and J by 2 bases, and 20 bases separated the two germline ends. CDR1 is MNHNY and CDR2 is SVGAGI in the germline V gene (reference sequence). CDR3 bases: TGTGCCAGCAGTCCTCCTCACGGCAGGGCCTTCACAGATACGCAGTATTTT. Translation gives CASSPPHGRAFTDTQYF.

This clone was observed a handful of times. The chain recombines TRBV19 with TRBJ1-2; 9 positions agree with TRBD1. The ends lost 8 bases at V and 4 bases at J; junction bases unmatched: 8. Looked up from germline, CDR1 is LNHDA and CDR2 is SQIVND (reference sequence). This CDR3 is 14 amino acids long. The CDR3 reads CASSTGQGGYGYTF. DNA of the CDR3: TGTGCCAGTTCAACGGGACAGGGAGGCTATGGCTACACCTTC. Full variable domain (rest looked up from reference TRBV19 and TRBJ1-2): DGGITQSPKYLFRKEGQNVTLSCEQNLNHDAMYWYRQDPGQGLRLIYYSQIVNDFQKGDIAEGYSVSREKKESFPLTVTSAQKNPTAFYLCASSTGQGGYGYTFGSGTRLTVV.

The chain joins TRBV18 to TRBJ2-2; possible D gene TRBD1, 6 bases. There are 16 residues in the CDR3. CDR1 and CDR2 from the germline V gene are KGHSH and LQKENI. Deletions cut 2 bases from V and 2 bases from J, with 12 bases between. In DNA, the CDR3 is TGTGCCAGCTCACCAAATAGGGACAAAAACACCGGGGAGCTGTTTTTT. It specifies CASSPNRDKNTGELFF.